Here is one T cell receptor (beta chain) with its context. This clonotype was seen only a few times. The antigen it binds to is not known. Within one base of it there is no much larger clone, and no base qualities were kept. Libraries were prepared through RT-PCR. Sequencer: NextSeq 550. TCRdb's own reprocessing of the public reads used fastp at Q25 and MiXCR and kept productive beta chains. A single entry per CDR3 protein holds the most common genes and DNA from its merged rows. The sample yields about 12,000 distinct CDR3 sequences; roughly a quarter were counted once. The top ten clones comprise approximately 55% of the sample. These data are taken from a study of patients and donors after allogeneic stem cell transplantation (dated by TCRdb to 2020 to 2022). Between the V and J ends, shortened by 4 bases and 5 bases respectively, the junction contains 12 bases. In the germline V gene (reference sequence), CDR1 corresponds to DFQATT and CDR2 to SNEGSKA. CDR3 length: 14 amino acids, cysteine to phenylalanine. Only the CDR3 DNA is retained, 42 bases long and in frame from the first base.

Recombination joined TRBV20-1 with TRBJ1-6, with no reliable assignment of the D segment. The sequence was obtained from a human donor who was either an allogeneic HSCT recipient or a stem cell or donor lymphocyte infusion donor (not recorded which). It is not recorded whose cells these are; they may come from a transplant donor. The material sequenced was blood, either unsorted or a sorted T cell fraction (not recorded which). The bases are TGCAGTGCTAAGAAAGGAAGTCATAATTCACCCCTCCACTTT. It translates as CSAKKGSHNSPLHF.